This T cell receptor beta chain was sequenced during a study of cytomegalovirus exposure and HLA in healthy donors. The CDR3 has 15 amino acids. Germline values: CDR1 SGHTA, CDR2 FQGNSA. Deletions cut 3 bases from V and 3 bases from J, with 12 bases between. PCR amplification relied on 60 Vbeta primers (plus 13 Jbeta primers). Generated by immunoSEQ multiplex PCR, the TCRdb table keeps only in-frame clones and is missing some. The sample contains roughly 120,000 clones, roughly four fifths of which appear only once. To note about this clone: Its antigen is undetermined.

Whole-study results and caveats: In a later analysis, HLA-associated beta chains showed higher expansion and lower generation probabilities than comparable chains.

This sequence was found in a woman between 45 and 60 years old in good health and CMV-seropositive. The chain joins TRBV7-2 to TRBJ1-5; D remains unclear. Sequenced sample: PBMCs. The CDR3 loop is CASSFPPWANQPQHF. In nucleotides, the CDR3 is TGTGCCAGCAGCTTTCCCCCTTGGGCCAATCAGCCCCAGCATTTT.